The 15 T cell receptor beta chains presented below share a single source sample, sequenced in a study of cytomegalovirus exposure and HLA in healthy donors. PCR used 60 Vbeta primers and 13 Jbeta primers. The method was immunoSEQ multiplex PCR; TCRdb's version includes in-frame clones alone and lacks a portion of them. This sample has 150,000 to 200,000 clones; roughly 82% occur once, and the top ten carry around 10%. Sequenced input: PBMCs. The receptors here all came from a man aged 45-60 years in good health and CMV-seropositive.

J is TRBJ2-2 and V is TRBV5-1; 12 bases are a match to TRBD2. Germline assignment: CDR1 SGHRS and CDR2 YFSETQ. The CDR3 sequence is 17 residues long. V lost 4 bases and J lost 3; bases outside the gene matches: 7. In nucleotides, the CDR3 is TGCGCCAGCAGCGTCCTAGCGGGGGGGCCAGACACCGGGGAGCTGTTTTTT. Encoded protein: CASSVLAGGPDTGELFF. The entire variable domain, with the rest obtained from reference TRBV5-1 and TRBJ2-2, is as follows: KAGVTQTPRYLIKTRGQQVTLSCSPISGHRSVSWYQQTPGQGLQFLFEYFSETQRNKGNFPGRFSGRQFSNSRSEMNVSTLELGDSALYLCASSVLAGGPDTGELFFGEGSRLTVL.

The table lists this clone with a few counts. V gene TRBV6-5 combines with J gene TRBJ1-2; a weak D match, TRBD1 (5 bases). Trimming pared 4 bases from V and 4 bases from J, leaving 16 bases between. CDR3 length: 15 residues. In germline, CDR1 is MNHEY, CDR2 SVGAGI. CDR3 sequence: CASSSKGRGSYGYTF. In DNA, the CDR3 is TGTGCCAGCAGTTCGAAGGGGCGCGGGAGCTATGGCTACACCTTC.

The chain recombines TRBV7-2 with TRBJ2-5, with TRBD1 identical over 7 bases. This CDR3 contains 13 residues. V shed 3 bases and J 7 bases; nucleotides not matched to a gene: 5. Germline V gives CDR1 SGHTA, CDR2 FQGNSA. The CDR3 spells CASSFQGDWTQYF. Written as DNA, the CDR3 is TGTGCCAGCAGCTTCCAGGGGGATTGGACCCAGTACTTC.

The chain recombines TRBV19 with TRBJ2-7; 10 nucleotides match TRBD1. The CDR3 is 14 amino acids. Per germline, CDR1 LNHDA and CDR2 SQIVND (reference sequence). Germline trimming cut 5 bases from V and 3 bases from J; bases unmatched to any gene: 4. The chain's CDR3 is CASSATGGIYEQYF. Here the CDR3 DNA reads TGTGCCAGTAGTGCGACAGGGGGCATCTACGAGCAGTACTTC.

The chain carries TRBV7-3 and TRBJ2-1, with 10 nucleotides matching TRBD2. Looked up from germline, CDR1 is SGHTA and CDR2 is FQGTGA. The CDR3 contains 15 residues. With V trimmed by 3 bases and J by 8 bases, 7 bases remained unmatched. The CDR3 DNA reads as TGTGCCAGCAGCTTTGCTAGCGGGAGAATAGATGAGCAGTTCTTC. Its translation is CASSFASGRIDEQFF.

The rearrangement uses TRBV15 and TRBJ2-7; 11 bases fit TRBD1. V dropped 3 bases and J dropped 4; count of bases not matched to a gene: 2. CDR1 LNHNV and CDR2 YYDKDF come from the germline V gene (reference sequence). The CDR3 spans 14 residues. The CDR3 loop reads CATSRDRGPYEQYF. Here the CDR3 DNA reads TGTGCCACCAGCAGGGACAGGGGGCCATACGAGCAGTACTTC. Together with reference TRBV15 and TRBJ2-7, the CDR3 gives the full variable domain: DAMVIQNPRYQVTQFGKPVTLSCSQTLNHNVMYWYQQKSSQAPKLLFHYYDKDFNNEADTPDNFQSRRPNTSFCFLDIRSPGLGDTAMYLCATSRDRGPYEQYFGPGTRLTVT.

This clone was observed a handful of times. The V and J genes are TRBV10-2 and TRBJ2-1, with D possibly being TRBD2 (6 bases). V was trimmed by 4 bases and J by 5 bases, leaving 12 bases between them. Germline V CDR1 and CDR2: WSHSY, SAAADI. This CDR3 has 14 amino acids. CDR3 protein: CASSGGTANNEQFF. CDR3 in DNA: TGCGCCAGCAGTGGCGGGACTGCCAACAATGAGCAGTTCTTC.

This clone was counted between two and nine times. V and J are TRBV4-2 and TRBJ1-6, with D possibly being TRBD1 (6 bases). The CDR3 length is 15 residues. The germline V gene encodes CDR1 LGHNA and CDR2 YNFKEQ. Trimming took 0 bases from V and 8 from J, leaving 11 bases between them. As DNA, the CDR3 is TGTGCCAGCAGCCAAGAAATGGGGGCCTATTCACCCCTCCACTTT. Protein: CASSQEMGAYSPLHF.

This chain uses TRBV18 with TRBJ2-1; 9 bases map to TRBD2. Trimming took 1 base from V and 6 from J; bases not matched to a gene: 4. CDR3 size: 15 residues. Germline V gene data show CDR1 as KGHSH and CDR2 as LQKENI. CDR3 coding DNA: TGTGCCAGCTCACCACGTAGGGGACTAGCCAATGAGCAGTTCTTC. This encodes CASSPRRGLANEQFF. The full variable domain, its missing parts supplied by reference TRBV18 and TRBJ2-1, is NAGVMQNPRHLVRRRGQEARLRCSPMKGHSHVYWYRQLPEEGLKFMVYLQKENIIDESGMPKERFSAEFPKEGPSILRIQQVVRGDSAAYFCASSPRRGLANEQFFGPGTRLTVL.

The CDR3 region has the DNA TGTGCCAGCAGCTGGGGCCCCTACGAGCAGTACTTC. This translates into CASSWGPYEQYF. The chain couples TRBV5-6 to TRBJ2-7; D possibly corresponds to TRBD1 (5 bases). Trimming cost V 3 bases and J 2 bases, with 6 bases left between them. From germline, CDR1 is SGHDT and CDR2 YYEEEE. CDR3 length: 12 amino acids.

This clone has only one observation. V usage is TRBV7-2 and J usage is TRBJ2-2; possible D gene TRBD2, 7 bases. The CDR3 is made up of 15 amino acids. V shed 2 bases and J shed 6 bases, with 13 bases lying between them. Per the germline V gene, CDR1 is SGHTA and CDR2 is FQGNSA. The CDR3 reads CASSLLQGGAGELFF. CDR3 DNA: TGTGCCAGCAGCTTACTACAGGGAGGGGCCGGGGAGCTGTTTTTT.

This clone has a single count. The chain couples TRBV5-4 to TRBJ2-5; D is possibly TRBD1 (6 bases). Between the trimmed V and J ends, which lost 3 bases and 2 bases, there was a span of 14 bases. Germline CDR1 is SGHNT and CDR2 is YYREEE (reference sequence). There are 15 residues in the CDR3. The CDR3 nucleotides read TGTGCCAGCAGCTCACAATTAGGACAGCAAGAGACCCAGTACTTC. Its protein is CASSSQLGQQETQYF.

The rearrangement links TRBV9 to TRBJ1-6; D unresolved. V dropped 0 bases and J dropped 2 bases, with 12 bases sitting between them. Germline lookup yields CDR1 SGDLS and CDR2 YYNGEE. CDR3 length equals 17 residues. In nucleotides, the CDR3 is TGTGCCAGCAGCGTAGTTGGAGAGCCAGCCTATAATTCACCCCTCCACTTT. This encodes CASSVVGEPAYNSPLHF.

This chain links TRBV7-3 with TRBJ2-1; 15 bases are a match to TRBD2. CDR1 and CDR2 (germline): SGHTA, FQGTGA. V was pared by 2 bases and J by 1 base, with 6 bases of the junction left unmatched. There are 19 residues in the CDR3. The CDR3 is CASSLFGLAGGRSYNEQFF. The CDR3 DNA is TGTGCCAGCAGCTTATTTGGACTAGCGGGGGGGCGTTCCTACAATGAGCAGTTCTTC.

The chain is built from TRBV19 and TRBJ2-5, with unresolved D. The CDR3 totals 14 residues. Germline CDR1 and CDR2: LNHDA and SQIVND (reference sequence). The V end lost 3 bases, the J end lost 1 base, and 9 bases lay between the germline ends. Here the CDR3 DNA reads TGTGCCAGTAGTATCGGCTACAGCCAAGAGACCCAGTACTTC. It codes for CASSIGYSQETQYF.